The sequence of this T cell receptor beta chain was determined in a study of CD8+ T cells in alopecia areata (dated by TCRdb to between 2018 and 2020). Regarding the study in general: Treated patients were enrolled in an open-label pilot trial of oral tofacitinib, 5 to 10 mg twice daily, for moderate-to-severe alopecia areata. Clonality in the scalp was compared among normal scalp (n=4), patchy alopecia areata scalp (n=8), and alopecia totalis/universalis scalp (n=8). Human TCRbeta sequencing covered scalp tissue and sorted CD4+ and CD8+ peripheral blood T cells from patchy and totalis/universalis alopecia areata patients and healthy controls. Patients on tofacitinib were biopsied at baseline and after 4 and 24 weeks of treatment, and several of the patients also had a later scalp biopsy. immunoSEQ multiplex PCR using 35 Vbeta forward primers and 13 Jbeta reverse primers was used to amplify TCRbeta CDR3 regions. High-throughput TCRbeta sequencing was used to examine T cell clonal expansion in alopecia areata in both the C3H/HeJ mouse model and human patients. The RNA source kit depended on sample type: the PAXgene miRNA kit for fixed scalp, the miRNeasy kit for PBMCs, and the RNeasy kit for mouse skin. Tofacitinib was administered for 6 to 18 months, and 6 months of follow-up off drug were then conducted to assess delayed response and recurrence. Paper-wide results and their limitations: Compared with normal scalp, lesional scalp, particularly in alopecia totalis/universalis, had higher clonality and more expanded CD8+ clones, which suggests antigenic drive. Shared TCR sequences between patients were less evident than in mice, which may be partly attributable to HLA diversity in the patient population. Resident alphabeta T cells in normal human skin are also sequenced, complicating scalp TCR repertoire analysis, unlike mouse skin dominated by gammadelta T cells.

The library was made by the immunoSEQ multiplex PCR assay. RNA was extracted from all samples and reverse transcribed into cDNA as template for TCR sequencing. First-strand cDNA was synthesized using SuperScript III with a 2:1 mix of oligo-dT and random hexamers. A synthetic immune receptor repertoire was used to assess amplification bias, and residual bias was removed computationally. On the authors' methods: After raw reads were preprocessed to remove errors, the CDR3 was defined following IMGT conventions as running from the conserved cysteine to phenylalanine. To get clonality, Shannon entropy was normalized by log2 of the number of productive unique TCRs and the result was subtracted from 1. Scalp TCRbeta sequences were cross-referenced with sorted blood CD4 and CD8 repertoires so that the CD4 or CD8 identity of scalp clones could be inferred. Not all clones reach the TCRdb copy of this immuneACCESS table, which keeps in-frame sequences only. Checked studies attribute under half of the gap to unresolved V genes and leave the rest unexplained. V and J calls and clone size are as listed in that table; D and trimming were resolved from the DNA. This sample comprises around 130,000 clones, roughly 54% of them detected only once. The ten largest clones add up to less than 5.5% of the sample.

On this clone itself: This clone's antigen is unknown. The sample holds no much larger clone one base away, and base qualities are not on file.

What this sample's time point label stands for: baseline before oral tofacitinib. Lesional scalp punch biopsies and peripheral blood were obtained from alopecia areata patients. PBMCs were isolated by density centrifugation and stained for CD3, CD4 and CD8, and CD4+ and CD8+ T cells were sorted on a FACSAria. The sequence derives from a human donor with alopecia areata. The sample in question was CD4+ T cells sorted from blood, obtained at week 0.

Here is the DNA: TGTGCCAGCAGTTACGTACAGGGCAAATCCGAGCAGTACTTC. Translation gives CASSYVQGKSEQYF. The receptor chain draws on TRBV6-6 and TRBJ2-7, with TRBD1 as a weak D call on 6 bases. Reading the germline V gene (reference sequence) gives CDR1 MNHNY and CDR2 SVGAGI. Relative to germline, V is 2 bases shorter and J is 6 bases shorter, with 14 bases between their ends. Counted from cysteine to phenylalanine, this CDR3 has 14 amino acids. Only the CDR3 DNA stays, 42 bases, in frame from base 1.